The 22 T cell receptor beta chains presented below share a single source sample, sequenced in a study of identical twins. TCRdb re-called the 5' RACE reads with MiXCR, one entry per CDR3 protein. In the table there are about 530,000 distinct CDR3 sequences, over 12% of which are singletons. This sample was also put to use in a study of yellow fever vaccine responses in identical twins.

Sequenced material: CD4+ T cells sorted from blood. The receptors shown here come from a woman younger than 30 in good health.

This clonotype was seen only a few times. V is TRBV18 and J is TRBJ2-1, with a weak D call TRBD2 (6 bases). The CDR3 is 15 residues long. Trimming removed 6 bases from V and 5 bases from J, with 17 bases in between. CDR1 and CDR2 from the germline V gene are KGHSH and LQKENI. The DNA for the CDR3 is TGTGCCAGCTCTCCCTACTATTTAGCGGACAATGAGCAGTTCTTC. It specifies CASSPYYLADNEQFF. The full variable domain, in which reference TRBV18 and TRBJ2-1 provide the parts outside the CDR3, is NAGVMQNPRHLVRRRGQEARLRCSPMKGHSHVYWYRQLPEEGLKFMVYLQKENIIDESGMPKERFSAEFPKEGPSILRIQQVVRGDSAAYFCASSPYYLADNEQFFGPGTRLTVL.

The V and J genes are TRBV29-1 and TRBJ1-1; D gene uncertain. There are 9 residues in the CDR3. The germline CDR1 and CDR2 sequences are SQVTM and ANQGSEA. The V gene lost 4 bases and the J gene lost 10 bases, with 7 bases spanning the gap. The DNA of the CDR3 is TGCAGCGTTGGGACGGGAGCTTTCTTT. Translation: CSVGTGAFF.

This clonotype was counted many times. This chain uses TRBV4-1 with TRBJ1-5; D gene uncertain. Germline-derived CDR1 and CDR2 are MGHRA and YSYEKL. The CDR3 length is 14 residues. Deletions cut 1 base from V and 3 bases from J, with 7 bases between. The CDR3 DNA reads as TGCGCCAGCAGCCAAGCGGGGTTCAATCAGCCCCAGCATTTT. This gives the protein CASSQAGFNQPQHF.

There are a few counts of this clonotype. CDR3 residues: CASSYRDTTNEKLFF. Here the CDR3 DNA reads TGTGCCAGCAGTTACCGGGACACAACTAATGAAAAACTGTTTTTT. The chain carries TRBV6-5 and TRBJ1-4; D may be TRBD1 (6 bases). The CDR3 length is 15 residues. Trimming cost V 2 bases and J 0 bases, with 7 bases left between them. Germline CDR1 and CDR2: MNHEY and SVGAGI.

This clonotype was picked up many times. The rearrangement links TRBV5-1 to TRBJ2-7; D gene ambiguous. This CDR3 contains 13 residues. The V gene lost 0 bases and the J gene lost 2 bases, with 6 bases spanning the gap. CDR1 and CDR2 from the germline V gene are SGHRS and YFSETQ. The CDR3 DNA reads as TGCGCCAGCAGCTTGGACAACGCCTACGAGCAGTACTTC. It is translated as CASSLDNAYEQYF.

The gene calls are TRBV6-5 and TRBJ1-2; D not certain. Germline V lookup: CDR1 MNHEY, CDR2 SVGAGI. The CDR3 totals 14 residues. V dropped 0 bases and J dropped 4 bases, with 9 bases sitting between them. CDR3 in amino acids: CASSYSKELYGYTF. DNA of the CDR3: TGTGCCAGCAGTTACTCGAAGGAGCTCTATGGCTACACCTTC.

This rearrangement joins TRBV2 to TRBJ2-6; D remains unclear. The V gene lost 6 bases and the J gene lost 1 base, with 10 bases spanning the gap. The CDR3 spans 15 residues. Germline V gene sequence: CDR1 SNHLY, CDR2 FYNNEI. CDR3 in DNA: TGTGCCAGCAGACAACTTGGGTCTGGGGCCAACGTCCTGACTTTC. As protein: CASRQLGSGANVLTF.

CDR3 sequence (DNA): TGTGCCAGCAGTTCCCTCGGACAGGGACGCTACGAGCAGTACGTC. Translated, it gives CASSSLGQGRYEQYV. The chain employs TRBV6-5 and TRBJ2-7, with 8 bases fitting TRBD1. The CDR3 has 15 amino acids. Germline V lookup: CDR1 MNHEY, CDR2 SVGAGI. The ends lost 4 bases at V and 3 bases at J; junction bases unmatched: 8.

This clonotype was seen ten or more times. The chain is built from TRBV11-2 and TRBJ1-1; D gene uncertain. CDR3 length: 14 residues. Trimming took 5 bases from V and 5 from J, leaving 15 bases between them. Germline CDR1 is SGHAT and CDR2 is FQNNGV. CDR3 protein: CASSPSGFITEAFF. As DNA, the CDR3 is TGTGCCAGCAGCCCCTCGGGGTTTATAACTGAAGCTTTCTTT. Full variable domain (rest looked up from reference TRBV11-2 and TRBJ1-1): EAGVAQSPRYKIIEKRQSVAFWCNPISGHATLYWYQQILGQGPKLLIQFQNNGVVDDSQLPKDRFSAERLKGVDSTLKIQPAKLEDSAVYLCASSPSGFITEAFFGQGTRLTVV.

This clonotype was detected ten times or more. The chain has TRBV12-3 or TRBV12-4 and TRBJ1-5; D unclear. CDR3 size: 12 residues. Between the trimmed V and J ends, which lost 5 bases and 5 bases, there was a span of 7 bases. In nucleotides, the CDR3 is TGTGCCAGCAGTGACGGCTATCAGCCCCAGCATTTT. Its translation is CASSDGYQPQHF.

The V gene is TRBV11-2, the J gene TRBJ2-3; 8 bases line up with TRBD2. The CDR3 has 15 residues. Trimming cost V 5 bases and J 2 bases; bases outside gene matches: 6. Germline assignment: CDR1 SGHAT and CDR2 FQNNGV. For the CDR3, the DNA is TGTGCCAGCAGCCCGGGAGGGGCTACCACAGATACGCAGTATTTT. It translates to CASSPGGATTDTQYF.

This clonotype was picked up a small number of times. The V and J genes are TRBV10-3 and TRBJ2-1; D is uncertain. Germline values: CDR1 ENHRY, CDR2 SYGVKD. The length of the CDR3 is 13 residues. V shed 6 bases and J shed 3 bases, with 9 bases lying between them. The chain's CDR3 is CAIRIGNYNEQFF. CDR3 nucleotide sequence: TGTGCCATCAGGATAGGAAACTACAATGAGCAGTTCTTC.

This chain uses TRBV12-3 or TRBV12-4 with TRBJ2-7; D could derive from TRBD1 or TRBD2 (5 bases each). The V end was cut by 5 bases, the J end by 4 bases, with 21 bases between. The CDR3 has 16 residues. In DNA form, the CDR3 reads TGTGCCAGCAGTACCAGAACTAGAATGGGGGATTACGAGCAGTACGTC. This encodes CASSTRTRMGDYEQYV.

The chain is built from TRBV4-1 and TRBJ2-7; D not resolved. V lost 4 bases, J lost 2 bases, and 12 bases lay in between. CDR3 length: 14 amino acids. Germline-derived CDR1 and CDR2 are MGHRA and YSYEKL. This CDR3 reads CASSPPGATYEQYF. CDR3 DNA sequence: TGCGCCAGCAGCCCCCCGGGCGCCACCTACGAGCAGTACTTC.

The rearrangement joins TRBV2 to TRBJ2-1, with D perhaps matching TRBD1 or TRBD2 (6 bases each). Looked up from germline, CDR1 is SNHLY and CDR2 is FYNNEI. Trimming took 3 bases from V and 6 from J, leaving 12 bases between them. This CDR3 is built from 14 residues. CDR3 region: CASSEGGPRNEQFF. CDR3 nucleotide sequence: TGTGCCAGCAGTGAGGGGGGCCCGCGCAATGAGCAGTTCTTC.

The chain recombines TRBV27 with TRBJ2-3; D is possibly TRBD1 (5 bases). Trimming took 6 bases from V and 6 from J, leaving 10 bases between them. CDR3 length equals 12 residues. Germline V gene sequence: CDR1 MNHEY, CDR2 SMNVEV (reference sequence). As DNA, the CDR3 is TGTGCCAGCAGGCCGGCAGGGGATACGCAGTATTTT. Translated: CASRPAGDTQYF.

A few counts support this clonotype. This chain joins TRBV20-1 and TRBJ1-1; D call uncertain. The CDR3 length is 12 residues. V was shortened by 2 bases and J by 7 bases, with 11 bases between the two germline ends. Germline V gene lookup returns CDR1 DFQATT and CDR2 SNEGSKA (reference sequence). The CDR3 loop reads CSARRQFLEAFF. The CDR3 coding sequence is TGCAGTGCTAGACGGCAGTTCCTTGAAGCTTTCTTT.

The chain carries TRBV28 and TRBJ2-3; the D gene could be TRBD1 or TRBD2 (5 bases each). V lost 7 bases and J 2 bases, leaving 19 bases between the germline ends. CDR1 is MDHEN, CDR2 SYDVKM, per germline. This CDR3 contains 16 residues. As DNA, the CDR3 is TGTGCCAGCACCACGATCCGGGGCCTGTTCACAGATACGCAGTATTTT. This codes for CASTTIRGLFTDTQYF.

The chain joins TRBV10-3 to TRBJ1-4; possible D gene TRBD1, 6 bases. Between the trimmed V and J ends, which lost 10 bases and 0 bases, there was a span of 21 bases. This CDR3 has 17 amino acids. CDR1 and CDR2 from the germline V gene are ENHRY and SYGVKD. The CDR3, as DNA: TGTGCCAGCAGAGGTCGACAGGCAGCTCCAACTAATGAAAAACTGTTTTTT. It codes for CASRGRQAAPTNEKLFF.

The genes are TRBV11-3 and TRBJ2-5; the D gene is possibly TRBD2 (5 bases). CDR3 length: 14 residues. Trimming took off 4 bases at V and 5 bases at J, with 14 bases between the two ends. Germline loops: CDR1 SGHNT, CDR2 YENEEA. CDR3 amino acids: CASSSRGSRETQYF. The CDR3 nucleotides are TGTGCCAGCAGCTCCCGGGGTAGCAGGGAGACCCAGTACTTC. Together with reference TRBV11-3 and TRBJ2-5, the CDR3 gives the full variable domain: EAGVVQSPRYKIIEKKQPVAFWCNPISGHNTLYWYLQNLGQGPELLIRYENEEAVDDSQLPKDRFSAERLKGVDSTLKIQPAELGDSAVYLCASSSRGSRETQYFGPGTRLLVL.

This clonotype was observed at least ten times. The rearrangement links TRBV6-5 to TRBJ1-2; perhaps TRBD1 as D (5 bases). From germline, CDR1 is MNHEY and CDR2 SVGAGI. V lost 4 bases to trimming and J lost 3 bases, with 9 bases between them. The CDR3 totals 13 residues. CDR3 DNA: TGTGCCAGCAGTTCAAGACAGTACTATGGCTACACCTTC. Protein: CASSSRQYYGYTF.

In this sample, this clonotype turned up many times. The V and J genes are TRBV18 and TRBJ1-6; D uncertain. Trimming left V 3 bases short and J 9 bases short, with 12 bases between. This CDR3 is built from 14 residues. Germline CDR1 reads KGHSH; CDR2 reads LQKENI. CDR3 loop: CASSPDNWSSPLHF. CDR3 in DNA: TGTGCCAGCTCACCCGACAATTGGTCTTCACCCCTCCACTTT.